The 5 T cell receptor beta chains below all came from one sample that was sequenced in a study of technical replicates of blood from a few donors. The table came from immunoSEQ multiplex PCR; TCRdb's copy has only in-frame clones and leaves some out. The data show tens of thousands of clones, 90% seen once. The sequencing sample was made of PBMCs. The source is a human donor in good health. Some clones in this sample may be carry-over from other donors' samples.

The chain couples TRBV6-6 to TRBJ1-6; D uncertain. Trimming cost V 2 bases and J 1 base, with 6 bases left between them. The CDR3 contains 15 residues. Germline V gene sequence: CDR1 MNHNY, CDR2 SVGAGI (reference sequence). CDR3 DNA sequence: TGTGCCAGCAGTTACGGCGGATCCTATAATTCACCCCTCCACTTT. Translation: CASSYGGSYNSPLHF.

This clone was seen a single time. The chain has TRBV29-1 and TRBJ2-3; D is possibly TRBD2 (5 bases). The length of the CDR3 is 12 residues. The V and J ends lost 6 bases and 4 bases respectively, with 11 bases between them. Germline loops: CDR1 SQVTM, CDR2 ANQGSEA. CDR3 in DNA: TGCAGCGTCCCGAGGGCGGCAGATACGCAGTATTTT. Encoded protein: CSVPRAADTQYF.

For this clone: Other DNA sequences in the same sample also yield this CDR3. The CDR3 DNA sequence: TGTGCCAGCAGTGACTCGGCGGGGGGGCCCAATGAGCAGTTCTTC. The encoded protein is CASSDSAGGPNEQFF. J is TRBJ2-1 and V is TRBV6-4; 9 bases map to TRBD2. The V gene end was trimmed by 0 bases and the J gene end by 6 bases; junction bases not matched to a gene: 3. The CDR3 consists of 15 residues. Per germline, CDR1 MRHNA and CDR2 SNTAGT.

This clone was recorded once. The gene calls are TRBV5-4 and TRBJ2-3; 11 bases match TRBD2. V trimming: 1 base; J trimming: 4 bases; junction bases outside the gene matches: 8. Germline CDR1 is SGHNT and CDR2 is YYREEE (reference sequence). The CDR3 sequence is 17 residues long. CDR3 nucleotides: TGTGCCAGCAGCTTGAGTAGCGGGGGGGCGTCATCAGATACGCAGTATTTT. Protein: CASSLSSGGASSDTQYF.

This chain connects TRBV7-9 to TRBJ2-3; 7 nucleotides line up with TRBD1. The CDR3 runs 17 residues. Trimming removed 8 bases from V and 3 bases from J; junction bases left unmatched: 17. Germline V gene lookup returns CDR1 SEHNR and CDR2 FQNEAQ (reference sequence). CDR3 residues: CASRYPVTGLFTDTQYF. The CDR3 DNA reads TGTGCCAGCCGATACCCCGTGACAGGGCTGTTTACAGATACGCAGTATTTT. Full variable domain (remainder filled in from reference TRBV7-9 and TRBJ2-3): DTGVSQNPRHKITKRGQNVTFRCDPISEHNRLYWYRQTLGQGPEFLTYFQNEAQLEKSRLLSDRFSAERPKGSFSTLEIQRTEQGDSAMYLCASRYPVTGLFTDTQYFGPGTRLTVL.